The 27 T cell receptor beta chains below come from one sample, sequenced in a study of low-dose radiotherapy and immunotherapy resistance in tumors. Time point given: before trial treatment. Both TCRalpha and TCRbeta chains were reverse transcribed with V-gene-specific primers. The PCR that amplified TCRs ran for 15 to 25 cycles, relying on a constant-region primer and a V-primer adapter. TCRdb reanalysed the reads using MiXCR and keeps one entry per CDR3 protein. The sample carries tens of thousands of distinct CDR3 sequences, around 9.2% recorded once. This specimen was PBMCs, taken before treatment. The source of these receptors is a male donor with prostate cancer.

Ten or more counts support this clonotype. The CDR3 sequence: CASSERRGSSGFEQFF. CDR3 in DNA: TGTGCCAGCAGCGAAAGGAGGGGGTCTAGCGGATTTGAGCAGTTCTTC. The gene calls are TRBV9 and TRBJ2-1, with a possible D match to TRBD2 (7 bases). Germline CDR1 is SGDLS and CDR2 is YYNGEE. This CDR3 comprises 16 residues. The ends were cut back, 3 bases at V and 9 bases at J, with 22 bases in the middle.

This clonotype was counted at least ten times. The rearrangement links TRBV29-1 to TRBJ1-6; 9 bases line up with TRBD1. Losses at the gene ends were 6 bases for V and 6 bases for J; bases not matched to a gene: 3. Germline lookup yields CDR1 SQVTM and CDR2 ANQGSEA. This CDR3 is built from 13 residues. DNA of the CDR3: TGCAGCGTCGGACAGGGGAGTAATTCACCCCTCCACTTT. Translation: CSVGQGSNSPLHF.

This clonotype was seen ten or more times. The chain couples TRBV19 to TRBJ2-3, with 11 bases that match TRBD2. This CDR3 spans 15 amino acids. Unmatched junction bases numbered 1, after V lost 5 bases and J lost 0 bases. Germline values: CDR1 LNHDA, CDR2 SQIVND (reference sequence). CDR3 amino acids: CASSWTSGSTDTQYF. The DNA of the CDR3 is TGTGCCAGTAGTTGGACTAGCGGGAGCACAGATACGCAGTATTTT.

This clonotype was counted at least ten times. V gene TRBV5-1 combines with J gene TRBJ2-7; the D is unclear. Trimming took 7 bases from V and 3 from J, leaving 26 bases between them. Per the germline V gene, CDR1 is SGHRS and CDR2 is YFSETQ. The CDR3 has 17 residues. The chain's CDR3 is CASAIQTASPPFYEQYF. CDR3 bases: TGCGCCAGCGCGATCCAAACAGCGTCCCCCCCTTTCTACGAGCAGTACTTC.

At least ten counts were recorded for this clonotype. The gene calls are TRBV3-1 and TRBJ2-5; D not resolved. The germline gives CDR1 LGHDT, CDR2 YNNKEL (reference sequence). V lost 0 bases and J lost 7, with 6 bases in between. This CDR3 is 12 amino acids long. CDR3 coding DNA: TGTGCCAGCAGCCAAGATCGAAGGACCCAGTACTTC. Its translation is CASSQDRRTQYF.

Ten or more counts support this clonotype. This sequence joins TRBV29-1 and TRBJ2-3; 9 nucleotides match TRBD2. The V segment lost 3 bases and the J segment 1 base; nucleotides outside the gene matches: 5. This CDR3 has 15 amino acids. Germline V CDR1 and CDR2: SQVTM, ANQGSEA. This CDR3 reads CSVDSGSIGTDTQYF. The CDR3 DNA reads as TGCAGCGTTGATAGCGGGAGTATCGGCACAGATACGCAGTATTTT.

V and J are TRBV5-1 and TRBJ2-1; tentatively, D is TRBD1 (6 bases). The germline CDR1 and CDR2 sequences are SGHRS and YFSETQ. Deletions cut 0 bases from V and 8 bases from J, with 12 bases between. The CDR3 runs 14 residues. The CDR3 DNA reads as TGCGCCAGCAGCTTGGTGTCAGGGGCTGATGAGCAGTTCTTC. Protein product: CASSLVSGADEQFF.

This clonotype was detected ten times or more. This chain uses TRBV4-2 with TRBJ1-1, with D possibly TRBD1 on 5 matching bases. Germline values: CDR1 LGHNA, CDR2 YNFKEQ. Trimming shortened V by 6 bases and J by 2 bases, and 10 bases separated the two germline ends. The CDR3 length is 13 residues. The CDR3: CASSLDSNTEAFF. The CDR3 nucleotides are TGTGCCAGCAGTCTAGACAGTAACACTGAAGCTTTCTTT.

Many counts were recorded for this clonotype. The chain recombines TRBV27 with TRBJ2-7; 13 positions agree with TRBD2. Trimming cost V 1 base and J 0 bases; bases outside gene matches: 0. Germline V gene data show CDR1 as MNHEY and CDR2 as SMNVEV (reference sequence). The CDR3 extends over 16 amino acids. CDR3 sequence: CASSLWTSGSSYEQYF. In DNA form, the CDR3 reads TGTGCCAGCAGTTTATGGACTAGCGGGAGCTCCTACGAGCAGTACTTC.

This clonotype was counted many times. This chain links TRBV28 with TRBJ1-5; no clear D gene. Germline V gene data show CDR1 as MDHEN and CDR2 as SYDVKM. V lost 4 bases to trimming and J lost 3 bases, with 10 bases between them. The CDR3 extends over 14 amino acids. This CDR3 reads CASSYPGNNQPQHF. The CDR3 coding sequence is TGTGCCAGCAGTTATCCCGGAAACAATCAGCCCCAGCATTTT.

This clonotype was observed at least ten times. The V and J genes are TRBV29-1 and TRBJ2-1; D is perhaps TRBD1 (6 bases). Germline CDR1 is SQVTM and CDR2 is ANQGSEA. This CDR3 is 13 amino acids long. The V and J ends lost 5 bases and 4 bases respectively, with 12 bases between them. The CDR3 region is CSVSLRGYNEQFF. The CDR3 DNA follows: TGCAGCGTTTCACTTAGGGGGTACAATGAGCAGTTCTTC.

This clonotype was counted between two and nine times. The chain uses TRBV19 and TRBJ1-1; D uncertain. V was trimmed by 7 bases and J by 0 bases, leaving 15 bases between them. Per the germline V gene, CDR1 is LNHDA and CDR2 is SQIVND (reference sequence). The CDR3 spans 15 residues. This CDR3 reads CASIRNRALNTEAFF. Here the CDR3 DNA reads TGTGCCAGTATCCGAAACCGGGCCCTGAACACTGAAGCTTTCTTT.

This clonotype showed up many times. The chain uses TRBV11-2 and TRBJ1-5; D is unresolved. The CDR3 contains 15 residues. The germline CDR1 and CDR2 sequences are SGHAT and FQNNGV. V lost 0 bases, J lost 3 bases, and 9 bases lay in between. The CDR3 loop is CASSLEPNLNQPQHF. The CDR3, as DNA: TGTGCCAGCAGCTTAGAGCCCAATCTCAATCAGCCCCAGCATTTT.

This clonotype was counted at least ten times. The V gene is TRBV4-3, the J gene TRBJ2-6, with TRBD2 matching 8 bases. CDR1 is LGHNA and CDR2 is YSLEER in the germline V gene. V lost 4 bases to trimming and J lost 3 bases; unmatched junction nucleotides: 5. This CDR3 region has 16 residues. CDR3 nucleotides: TGCGCCAGCAGCCCCGGGGGGGGGCTTGGGGCCAACGTCCTGACTTTC. The encoded protein is CASSPGGGLGANVLTF.

The V call is TRBV4-2, the J call TRBJ2-7, with D possibly matching TRBD2 (6 bases). Germline V gene data show CDR1 as LGHNA and CDR2 as YNFKEQ. The CDR3 has 16 amino acids. Trimming shortened V by 0 bases and J by 2 bases, and 14 bases separated the two germline ends. The CDR3 region has the DNA TGTGCCAGCAGCCAAGATGGGGCGCGGGGTGCCTACGAGCAGTACTTC. This translates into CASSQDGARGAYEQYF.

This clonotype showed up just once. The V gene is TRBV29-1, the J gene TRBJ2-1, with TRBD2 identical over 14 bases. The CDR3 runs 14 residues. With 4 bases clipped from V and 6 bases from J, the junction kept 2 bases outside the gene matches. CDR1 is SQVTM, CDR2 ANQGSEA, per germline. This CDR3 reads CSVAGLAGVNEQFF. CDR3 sequence (DNA): TGCAGCGTTGCGGGACTAGCGGGAGTCAATGAGCAGTTCTTC.

This clonotype was seen at least ten times. The chain uses TRBV5-1 and TRBJ2-1; 10 bases match TRBD2. The germline V gene has CDR1 SGHRS and CDR2 YFSETQ. Trimming took 4 bases from V and 5 from J; bases not matched to a gene: 12. This CDR3 contains 17 residues. In DNA form, the CDR3 reads TGCGCCAGCAGCAAGAGCCTCACTAGCGGGATTAACAATGAGCAGTTCTTC. As protein: CASSKSLTSGINNEQFF.

In the case of this clonotype: Only one base separates this from a far larger clonotype, so it likely reflects a read error. V gene TRBV4-2 combines with J gene TRBJ2-1; D may be TRBD1 (5 bases). Germline CDR1 is LGHNA and CDR2 is YNFKEQ. The CDR3 runs to 15 residues. The germline V and J ends were trimmed by 7 bases and 0 bases, with 13 bases remaining between them. CDR3 coding DNA: TGTGCCAGCATCTTGGTAGGGGACTCCTACAATGAGCAGTTCTTC. Protein: CASILVGDSYNEQFF.

The table lists this clonotype with many counts. The chain combines TRBV20-1 with TRBJ1-5, with 10 bases matching TRBD1. From germline, CDR1 is DFQATT and CDR2 SNEGSKA (reference sequence). CDR3 length: 15 amino acids. With 0 bases clipped from V and 4 bases from J, the junction kept 3 bases outside the gene matches. The CDR3 DNA reads TGCAGTGCTAGAGAGCCGGGACAGGGGAATCAGCCCCAGCATTTT. Amino acids: CSAREPGQGNQPQHF.

This clonotype came up many times. The chain couples TRBV6-2 or TRBV6-3 to TRBJ2-5; D call uncertain. From germline, CDR1 is MNHEY and CDR2 SVGEGT. V lost 2 bases, J lost 4 bases, and 14 bases lay in between. This CDR3 spans 15 amino acids. The CDR3 sequence: CASSYPTEFGETQYF. The CDR3 coding sequence is TGTGCCAGCAGTTACCCTACAGAGTTCGGAGAGACCCAGTACTTC.

A word on this clonotype: A far larger clone lies a single base away; this is likely a read error. The chain uses TRBV20-1 and TRBJ2-7, with 11 bases matching TRBD2. V shed 5 bases, J shed 7 bases, and the junction held 10 bases outside the gene matches. Per germline, CDR1 DFQATT and CDR2 SNEGSKA (reference sequence). CDR3 length: 14 amino acids. CDR3 in amino acids: CSAGIAGGYNEQYF. CDR3 nucleotides: TGCAGTGCTGGAATAGCGGGAGGGTACAATGAGCAGTACTTC.

This clonotype has just a few counts. It differs at one base from a far larger clone, so likely a read error. This chain uses TRBV29-1 with TRBJ2-1; either TRBD1 or TRBD2 may supply D (5 bases each). The CDR3 has 14 amino acids. Per the germline V gene, CDR1 is SQVTM and CDR2 is ANQGSEA. V lost 6 bases and J 10 bases, leaving 22 bases between the germline ends. CDR3 DNA sequence: TGCAGCGTAGGTGGGACGGCGACCACCTACGAGCAGTTCTTC. Translating it yields CSVGGTATTYEQFF.

This chain uses TRBV3-1 with TRBJ2-1, with 9 nucleotides matching TRBD1. V lost 8 bases, J lost 6 bases, and 8 bases stayed unmatched. The CDR3 sequence is 14 residues long. Germline-derived CDR1 and CDR2 are LGHDT and YNNKEL (reference sequence). The CDR3 bases are TGTGCCAGCGATACAGGGGGCTCAATCAATGAGCAGTTCTTC. Its translation is CASDTGGSINEQFF.

At least ten counts were recorded for this clonotype. This chain uses TRBV4-2 with TRBJ2-7, with D perhaps being TRBD1 or TRBD2 (5 bases each). This CDR3 is built from 17 residues. CDR1 LGHNA and CDR2 YNFKEQ come from the germline V gene. V shed 2 bases and J shed 4 bases, with 21 bases lying between them. The DNA for the CDR3 is TGTGCCAGCAGCCAACTTTCTTCCCGAGGGACCACTTACGAGCAGTACTTC. Protein: CASSQLSSRGTTYEQYF.

At least ten counts were recorded for this clonotype. The chain links TRBV7-6 to TRBJ2-3, with a tentative D call TRBD2 (6 bases). The CDR3 has 15 amino acids. Germline V gene sequence: CDR1 SGHVS, CDR2 FNYEAQ. V was clipped by 7 bases and J by 2 bases, with 16 bases between them. For the CDR3, the DNA is TGTGCCAGCACGCGAACGGGACTTCCCACAGATACGCAGTATTTT. Translated: CASTRTGLPTDTQYF.

This clonotype was counted ten times or more. The V and J genes are TRBV28 and TRBJ2-5; 8 bases match TRBD1. The CDR3 is 15 amino acids. Per germline, CDR1 MDHEN and CDR2 SYDVKM. The V gene end was trimmed by 3 bases and the J gene end by 5 bases; junction bases not matched to a gene: 8. CDR3 protein: CASSFGGQARETQYF. The CDR3 region has the DNA TGTGCCAGCAGTTTTGGGGGACAGGCGCGGGAGACCCAGTACTTC.

This clonotype was recorded many times. CDR3 nucleotide sequence: TGTGCCAGCACCGACGCGGGGGGGGCCTACTACGAGCAGTACTTC. Translating gives CASTDAGGAYYEQYF. The rearrangement uses TRBV28 and TRBJ2-7; TRBD2 matches at 9 bases. Germline CDR1 and CDR2: MDHEN and SYDVKM. This CDR3 spans 15 amino acids. V lost 7 bases to trimming and J lost 3 bases; unmatched junction nucleotides: 10.